This TCR beta chain was obtained from a study of blood T cell repertoires in COVID-19. On the study more broadly: Acute and convalescent COVID-19 samples came from the United States, Italy and Spain.

This CDR3 is built from 11 residues. Looked up from germline, CDR1 is SGHTA and CDR2 is FQGNSA. V was cut by 5 bases and J by 10 bases, with 11 bases left in between. Source study methods: Estimated nucleated cell counts came from reference gene primer amplification. Profiling relied on immunoSEQ multiplex PCR, and the TCRdb table lists in-frame clones only, not all of them. That table furnishes V, J and clone size, whereas the DNA furnished D and trimming. The sample records 76,000 or so clones, around nine tenths being singletons. Sequencing was done on a sample of peripheral blood. The chain couples TRBV7-2 to TRBJ2-5, with D possibly TRBD2 on 6 matching bases. This TCR was recovered from a human donor in a cohort sampled during active COVID-19. The CDR3 DNA reads TGTGCCAGCAGCCCGGACTATATCCAGTACTTC. Protein: CASSPDYIQYF.